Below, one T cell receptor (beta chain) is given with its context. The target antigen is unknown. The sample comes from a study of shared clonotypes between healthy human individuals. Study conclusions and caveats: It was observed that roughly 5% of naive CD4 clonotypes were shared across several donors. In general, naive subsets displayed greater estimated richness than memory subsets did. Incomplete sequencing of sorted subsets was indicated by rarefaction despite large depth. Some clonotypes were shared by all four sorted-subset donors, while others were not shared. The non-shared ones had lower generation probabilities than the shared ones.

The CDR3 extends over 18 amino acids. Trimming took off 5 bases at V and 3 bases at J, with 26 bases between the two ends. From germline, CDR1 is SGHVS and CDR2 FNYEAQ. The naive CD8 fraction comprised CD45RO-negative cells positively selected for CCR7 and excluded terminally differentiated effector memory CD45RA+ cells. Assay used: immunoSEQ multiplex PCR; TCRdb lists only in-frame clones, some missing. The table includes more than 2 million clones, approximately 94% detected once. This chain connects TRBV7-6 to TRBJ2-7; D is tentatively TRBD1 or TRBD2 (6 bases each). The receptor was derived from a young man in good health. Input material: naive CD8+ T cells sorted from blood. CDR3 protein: CASSPAPGGAEGDYEQYF. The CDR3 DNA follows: TGTGCCAGCAGCCCAGCCCCGGGTGGAGCGGAGGGGGACTACGAGCAGTACTTC.